This record covers a single T cell receptor beta chain. The antigen remains unidentified. The record originates from a study of cytomegalovirus exposure and HLA in healthy donors. Study-level results: The only immune exposure information that was available was CMV serostatus. Analysis performed later found more than 15,000 TCR beta sequences associated with HLA alleles at 0.05 false discovery rate. TCR beta V- and J-gene trimming was later associated with a missense DCLRE1C variant.

The PCR had 60 Vbeta and 13 Jbeta primers. Here immunoSEQ multiplex PCR was the method, and the copy in TCRdb shows in-frame clones only, minus some. The table lists 100,000 or so clones, around 80% of them singletons. CDR3 size: 14 residues. Trimming removed 5 bases from V and 5 bases from J; junction bases left unmatched: 5. CDR1 and CDR2 (germline): LNHDA, SQIVND (reference sequence). J is TRBJ2-5 and V is TRBV19, with 10 bases fitting TRBD2. The TCR was taken from a man aged 18 to 30 in good health and CMV-seronegative. Sequenced sample: PBMCs. The CDR3 coding sequence is TGTGCCAGTAGTTCAGCGGGAGGGCCGGAGACCCAGTACTTC. Encoded protein: CASSSAGGPETQYF. The full variable domain, rest sourced from reference TRBV19 and TRBJ2-5, is DGGITQSPKYLFRKEGQNVTLSCEQNLNHDAMYWYRQDPGQGLRLIYYSQIVNDFQKGDIAEGYSVSREKKESFPLTVTSAQKNPTAFYLCASSSAGGPETQYFGPGTRLLVL.